Below, 26 T cell receptor beta chains from the same sample are listed, as sequenced in a study of PD-L1 blockade in urothelial cancer. The protocol was immunoSEQ multiplex PCR, while the TCRdb copy is restricted to in-frame clones and leaves out a portion. The sample has about 52,000 clones; about 68% are singletons. Time point denoted: pretreatment peripheral blood. The starting material was PBMCs, obtained around atezolizumab (anti-PD-L1) treatment. These receptors were obtained from a man in his 70s with urothelial cancer.

The J gene is TRBJ1-1, the V gene TRBV18, with 8 nucleotides matching TRBD1. Trimming cost V 3 bases and J 5 bases; bases outside gene matches: 5. This CDR3 region has 14 residues. CDR1 is KGHSH, CDR2 LQKENI, per germline. Here the CDR3 DNA reads TGTGCCAGCTCACCTACAGGGGGAGGAACTGAAGCTTTCTTT. Residues: CASSPTGGGTEAFF.

The chain employs TRBV5-4 and TRBJ2-3, with TRBD2 identical over 7 bases. CDR3 length: 16 amino acids. Germline V gene lookup returns CDR1 SGHNT and CDR2 YYREEE (reference sequence). V lost 4 bases, J lost 3 bases, and 11 bases stayed unmatched. CDR3 nucleotides: TGTGCCAGCAGCCCTGGAGGCGGGGGAAGAACAGATACGCAGTATTTT. Translated, it gives CASSPGGGGRTDTQYF.

This chain uses TRBV19 with TRBJ2-3; weak D call: TRBD2 (6 bases). This CDR3 is built from 13 residues. V shed 5 bases and J shed 5 bases, with 11 bases lying between them. Germline V gene data show CDR1 as LNHDA and CDR2 as SQIVND (reference sequence). DNA for the CDR3: TGTGCCAGTAGTTTACAGGAGGGAGATACGCAGTATTTT. It encodes CASSLQEGDTQYF.

The gene calls are TRBV11-2 and TRBJ2-1, with 9 bases fitting TRBD2. J was trimmed by 7 bases and V by 2 bases; bases with no gene match: 12. The CDR3 contains 17 residues. The germline V gene encodes CDR1 SGHAT and CDR2 FQNNGV. CDR3 coding DNA: TGTGCCAGCAGCTTAAGGGCTAGCGGGACCGCAGGGAATGAGCAGTTCTTC. This sequence encodes CASSLRASGTAGNEQFF. Variable domain in full (rest from reference TRBV11-2 and TRBJ2-1): EAGVAQSPRYKIIEKRQSVAFWCNPISGHATLYWYQQILGQGPKLLIQFQNNGVVDDSQLPKDRFSAERLKGVDSTLKIQPAKLEDSAVYLCASSLRASGTAGNEQFFGPGTRLTVL.

In this sample, this clone turned up a few times. This chain links TRBV7-2 with TRBJ2-1; TRBD2 aligns across 12 bases. This CDR3 has 15 residues. V was pared by 4 bases and J by 6 bases, with 4 bases of the junction left unmatched. Germline-derived CDR1 and CDR2 are SGHTA and FQGNSA. CDR3 DNA sequence: TGTGCCAGCAGCTCCCCGGGACTAGCGGGCAATGAGCAGTTCTTC. It yields the protein CASSSPGLAGNEQFF.

V gene TRBV6-5 combines with J gene TRBJ2-7, with 7 positions matching TRBD1. With 6 bases clipped from V and 1 base from J, the junction kept 9 bases outside the gene matches. The CDR3 is 15 amino acids. Per germline, CDR1 MNHEY and CDR2 SVGAGI. CDR3 loop: CASSQGQTSSYEQYF. The CDR3 bases are TGTGCCAGCAGCCAGGGACAGACCTCTTCCTACGAGCAGTACTTC.

V gene TRBV18 combines with J gene TRBJ1-2, with unresolved D. Germline V CDR1 and CDR2: KGHSH, LQKENI. Trimming removed 5 bases from V and 3 bases from J, with 10 bases in between. The CDR3 runs 13 residues. CDR3 region: CASSEGRYYGYTF. CDR3 nucleotide sequence: TGTGCCAGCTCAGAGGGCCGCTACTATGGCTACACCTTC.

This clone occurred once. This chain connects TRBV6-5 to TRBJ1-2, with TRBD1 matching 9 bases. V was clipped by 5 bases and J by 8 bases; unmatched bases: 6. The CDR3 is made up of 13 amino acids. Germline-derived CDR1 and CDR2 are MNHEY and SVGAGI. The CDR3 spells CASSTGQGIGYTF. The CDR3, as DNA: TGTGCCAGCAGTACGGGACAGGGTATCGGCTACACCTTC.

This clone was recorded at least ten times. The genes are TRBV18 and TRBJ1-5, with a weak D call TRBD1 (5 bases). V lost 3 bases and J 0 bases, leaving 18 bases between the germline ends. The length of the CDR3 is 18 residues. Germline V lookup: CDR1 KGHSH, CDR2 LQKENI. Written as DNA, the CDR3 is TGTGCCAGCTCACCGGACACCTCAAAGCCCTATAGCAATCAGCCCCAGCATTTT. It translates to CASSPDTSKPYSNQPQHF.

The chain uses TRBV11-3 and TRBJ2-7, with a tentative D call TRBD1 (5 bases). CDR1 SGHNT and CDR2 YENEEA come from the germline V gene. This CDR3 region has 14 residues. The ends were cut back, 0 bases at V and 2 bases at J, with 8 bases in the middle. The DNA of the CDR3 is TGTGCCAGCAGCTTAGATCCAGGGCCCTACGAGCAGTACTTC. This translates into CASSLDPGPYEQYF.

V is TRBV9 and J is TRBJ1-3; unclear D gene. The CDR3 is made up of 15 amino acids. Trimming shortened V by 2 bases and J by 0 bases, and 9 bases separated the two germline ends. Germline CDR1 is SGDLS and CDR2 is YYNGEE. The DNA for the CDR3 is TGTGCCAGCAGCGTCGCCTCCGGCTCTGGAAACACCATATATTTT. Its translation is CASSVASGSGNTIYF.

This sequence joins TRBV7-2 and TRBJ1-1; D is uncertain. Deletions cut 1 base from V and 1 base from J, with 10 bases between. The CDR3 is 15 amino acids. CDR1 SGHTA and CDR2 FQGNSA come from the germline V gene. DNA for the CDR3: TGTGCCAGCAGCTTAGAAATGCGGGGGAACACTGAAGCTTTCTTT. As protein: CASSLEMRGNTEAFF.

The rearrangement joins TRBV14 to TRBJ2-5, with D unclear. The V end was cut by 1 base, the J end by 7 bases, with 10 bases between. Germline V CDR1 and CDR2: SGHDN, FVKESK. CDR3 length: 13 amino acids. The CDR3 sequence is CASSQVPLWTQYF. The CDR3 region has the DNA TGTGCCAGCAGCCAAGTTCCCTTATGGACCCAGTACTTC.

The chain employs TRBV6-1 and TRBJ2-3; possibly TRBD1 for D (6 bases). The CDR3 contains 14 residues. Germline lookup yields CDR1 MNHNS and CDR2 SASEGT. Trimming stripped 4 bases from V and 3 bases from J, with 11 bases between. The CDR3 bases are TGTGCCAGCAGTGTCCGGGACACAACAGATACGCAGTATTTT. Protein sequence: CASSVRDTTDTQYF.

This clone was seen a handful of times. This chain links TRBV4-3 with TRBJ1-3; D remains ambiguous. CDR3 length equals 15 residues. Trimming removed 2 bases from V and 7 bases from J, with 15 bases in between. Per the germline V gene, CDR1 is LGHNA and CDR2 is YSLEER. CDR3 in DNA: TGCGCCAGCAGCCAAAGGGCGCCACGGGGTAACACCATATATTTT. As protein: CASSQRAPRGNTIYF.

The J gene is TRBJ1-1, the V gene TRBV6-5, with D maybe TRBD1 (5 bases). V lost 2 bases to trimming and J lost 0 bases, with 10 bases between them. This CDR3 spans 15 amino acids. CDR1 is MNHEY, CDR2 SVGAGI, per germline. The CDR3 region is CASSYDSRMNTEAFF. In DNA, the CDR3 is TGTGCCAGCAGTTACGACAGCAGGATGAACACTGAAGCTTTCTTT.

The rearrangement joins TRBV19 to TRBJ1-2; 7 bases fit TRBD1. Germline V gives CDR1 LNHDA, CDR2 SQIVND (reference sequence). V was pared by 4 bases and J by 4 bases, with 6 bases of the junction left unmatched. The CDR3 runs 14 residues. The DNA of the CDR3 is TGTGCCAGTAGTACCCAGGACAGGAGCTATGGCTACACCTTC. Its protein is CASSTQDRSYGYTF.

This sequence joins TRBV4-2 and TRBJ1-3; D gene unclear. The germline V gene encodes CDR1 LGHNA and CDR2 YNFKEQ. CDR3 length: 15 residues. V was shortened by 4 bases and J by 0 bases, with 10 bases between the two germline ends. CDR3: CASSRDFNSGNTIYF. CDR3 coding DNA: TGTGCCAGCAGCCGCGACTTTAACTCTGGAAACACCATATATTTT.

The V gene is TRBV7-3, the J gene TRBJ2-5; 10 bases align to TRBD1. Trimming removed 5 bases from V and 5 bases from J; junction bases left unmatched: 11. The CDR3 loop spans 16 amino acids. Germline CDR1 and CDR2: SGHTA and FQGTGA. The CDR3 loop reads CASSQGTGVLGETQYF. CDR3 DNA: TGTGCCAGCAGCCAGGGGACAGGGGTTCTCGGGGAGACCCAGTACTTC.

The chain joins TRBV6-1 to TRBJ2-5; D uncertain. Deletions cut 0 bases from V and 0 bases from J, with 8 bases between. The CDR3 covers 15 residues. Germline values: CDR1 MNHNS, CDR2 SASEGT. In nucleotides, the CDR3 is TGTGCCAGCAGTGAAGCACGAGCTTACCAAGAGACCCAGTACTTC. This sequence encodes CASSEARAYQETQYF.

The chain has TRBV27 and TRBJ1-5; D is unclear. V was shortened by 5 bases and J by 7 bases, with 18 bases between the two germline ends. The CDR3 covers 15 residues. The germline gives CDR1 MNHEY, CDR2 SMNVEV (reference sequence). CDR3 nucleotide sequence: TGTGCCAGCAGTCTTACTAACGTCCCAGCACAGCCCCAGCATTTT. This codes for CASSLTNVPAQPQHF.

CDR3 sequence (DNA): TGTGCCAGCAGCCCTGGGCGGCTAGCGGGCACCGGGGAGCTGTTTTTT. It specifies CASSPGRLAGTGELFF. V gene TRBV7-2 combines with J gene TRBJ2-2, with TRBD2 identical over 8 bases. Trimming cost V 5 bases and J 4 bases; bases outside gene matches: 9. CDR3 size: 16 residues. Germline V lookup: CDR1 SGHTA, CDR2 FQGNSA.

This sequence joins TRBV5-5 and TRBJ2-1; 7 bases agree with TRBD2. CDR3 length: 14 residues. Germline CDR1 is SGHKS and CDR2 is YYEKEE (reference sequence). With 0 bases clipped from V and 6 bases from J, the junction kept 3 bases outside the gene matches. CDR3 region: CASSLVGRGNEQFF. DNA for the CDR3: TGTGCCAGCAGCTTGGTAGGGAGGGGCAATGAGCAGTTCTTC.

The gene calls are TRBV7-3 and TRBJ2-5; unclear D gene. The CDR3 runs to 13 residues. V was shortened by 2 bases and J by 1 base, with 5 bases between the two germline ends. CDR1 SGHTA and CDR2 FQGTGA come from the germline V gene. The DNA of the CDR3 is TGTGCCAGCAGCTTACTCCCCCAAGAGACCCAGTACTTC. Protein sequence: CASSLLPQETQYF.

The chain is built from TRBV2 and TRBJ1-1; D is uncertain. The CDR3 consists of 13 residues. Per the germline V gene, CDR1 is SNHLY and CDR2 is FYNNEI. V gave up 4 bases and J gave up 0 bases, with 6 bases separating them. As DNA, the CDR3 is TGTGCCAGCAGTGTACAGTTGAACACTGAAGCTTTCTTT. It codes for CASSVQLNTEAFF.

V gene TRBV29-1 combines with J gene TRBJ2-6, with TRBD1 identical over 9 bases. The junction had 11 bases not matched to a gene; V was cut back by 4 bases and J by 1 base. In germline, CDR1 is SQVTM, CDR2 ANQGSEA. This CDR3 has 18 residues. The CDR3 protein is CSVVPGTGSYSGANVLTF. CDR3 in DNA: TGCAGCGTTGTTCCCGGGACAGGGTCTTATTCTGGGGCCAACGTCCTGACTTTC.